These 9 T cell receptor beta chains were all obtained from the same sample, sequenced in a study of lymphopenia after photon versus proton radiotherapy. Sequencing used immunoSEQ multiplex PCR; TCRdb keeps in-frame clones, though not all of them. The data show about 26,000 clones, approximately 89% seen once. This sample comprised peripheral blood, obtained from a patient treated with photon-based radiotherapy. The receptor source for this set is a man aged 25-45 years with gastric cancer.

The chain links TRBV10-2 to TRBJ2-7; TRBD2 matches 7 bases. Germline-derived CDR1 and CDR2 are WSHSY and SAAADI. The CDR3 runs 14 residues. The ends lost 5 bases at V and 0 bases at J; junction bases unmatched: 4. The CDR3 DNA is TGCGCCAGCAGTAAGACTAGCTACTCCTACGAGCAGTACTTC. This translates into CASSKTSYSYEQYF.

Here the CDR3 reads CASSLTSGRGNEQFF. The DNA for the CDR3 is TGTGCCAGCAGCTTGACTAGCGGGAGGGGCAATGAGCAGTTCTTC. V is TRBV7-9 and J is TRBJ2-1; 14 bases agree with TRBD2. With V trimmed by 3 bases and J by 6 bases, 1 base remained unmatched. Germline assignment: CDR1 SEHNR and CDR2 FQNEAQ (reference sequence). This CDR3 has 15 residues. The entire variable domain, with the rest obtained from reference TRBV7-9 and TRBJ2-1, is as follows: DTGVSQNPRHKITKRGQNVTFRCDPISEHNRLYWYRQTLGQGPEFLTYFQNEAQLEKSRLLSDRFSAERPKGSFSTLEIQRTEQGDSAMYLCASSLTSGRGNEQFFGPGTRLTVL.

The CDR3 DNA follows: TGTGCCAGCAGCTCACAGCATATCTATGGCTACACCTTC. It codes for CASSSQHIYGYTF. V gene TRBV5-6 combines with J gene TRBJ1-2; D unclear. The V end was cut by 3 bases, the J end by 4 bases, with 10 bases between. The CDR3 contains 13 residues. CDR1 SGHDT and CDR2 YYEEEE come from the germline V gene.

This chain uses TRBV14 with TRBJ2-3; 8 bases are a match to TRBD1. V was clipped by 0 bases and J by 2 bases; unmatched bases: 4. Germline V gene sequence: CDR1 SGHDN, CDR2 FVKESK. The CDR3 totals 16 residues. The chain's CDR3 is CASSQDRGRLTDTQYF. The CDR3 coding sequence is TGTGCCAGCAGCCAAGACAGGGGGCGACTCACAGATACGCAGTATTTT.

V is TRBV10-3 and J is TRBJ2-7, with a tentative D call TRBD1 (7 bases). The CDR3 totals 12 residues. Trimming took off 10 bases at V and 3 bases at J, with 13 bases between the two ends. The V gene's germline CDR1 is ENHRY and CDR2 SYGVKD. The CDR3 reads CASRGVFYEQYF. The DNA of the CDR3 is TGTGCCAGCAGGGGGGTCTTCTACGAGCAGTACTTC.

This chain uses TRBV2 with TRBJ1-1; TRBD1 aligns across 7 bases. Per the germline V gene, CDR1 is SNHLY and CDR2 is FYNNEI. The CDR3 is 15 amino acids. V shed 5 bases and J 1 base; nucleotides not matched to a gene: 7. Written as DNA, the CDR3 is TGTGCCAGCAGTCTAGGGGGCGGATGGAACACTGAAGCTTTCTTT. It specifies CASSLGGGWNTEAFF.

Only one count was recorded for this clone. The chain recombines TRBV27 with TRBJ2-6; D not certain. V shed 3 bases and J shed 0 bases, with 6 bases lying between them. Germline V gene lookup returns CDR1 MNHEY and CDR2 SMNVEV (reference sequence). The CDR3 has 15 amino acids. CDR3 DNA sequence: TGTGCCAGCAGTTTCTCCCACTCTGGGGCCAACGTCCTGACTTTC. This codes for CASSFSHSGANVLTF.

The chain couples TRBV7-9 to TRBJ1-2; D may be TRBD1 (6 bases). CDR1 SEHNR and CDR2 FQNEAQ come from the germline V gene (reference sequence). Deletions cut 2 bases from V and 6 bases from J, with 13 bases between. The CDR3 spans 14 residues. The CDR3 here is CASSLLGGRDGYTF. Here the CDR3 DNA reads TGTGCCAGCAGCTTATTGGGGGGCCGGGATGGCTACACCTTC.

This clone was counted a few times. The CDR3 region has the DNA TGTGCTAGTGGTTCGCCGAAGAGACTAGCGGGGGAGCATGCTAGCACAGATACGCAGTATTTT. This translates into CASGSPKRLAGEHASTDTQYF. The chain is built from TRBV12-5 and TRBJ2-3; TRBD2 matches at 12 bases. Germline CDR1 LGHNT, CDR2 FRNRAP. Unmatched junction bases numbered 17, after V lost 4 bases and J lost 0 bases. The CDR3 is made up of 21 amino acids.